This T cell receptor (beta chain) originates from a study of blood T cell repertoires in COVID-19 (dated by TCRdb to 2019 to 2021). Regarding the study in general: The collaborator samples originated in the United States, Italy and Spain and spanned the acute and convalescent phases of COVID-19. The prospective study material was composed of cDNA or gDNA derived from T cells, B-cell-depleted T cells, or PBMCs. Subjects who had been exposed to COVID-19, were actively infected with it, or had recovered from it provided the deeply sampled blood TCRbeta repertoires that made up the dataset. The repertoires were released in a freely available public database meant as a resource for research on the immune response to SARS-CoV-2. Samples came from the ongoing ImmuneRACE study (first 160 participants) plus 1,254 subjects from 6 global collaborators. Sample metadata almost always included a de-identified subject ID, COVID-19 status, age in years and sex. HLA class I and class II types, where available, came from metadata supplied by the sample provider rather than from assay-based typing. Study-wide conclusions, independent of this receptor: The quantity of clinical and demographic metadata differed by source and by participant and was supplied without curation.

Reading from cysteine to phenylalanine, the CDR3 counts 14 amino acids. The retained sequence is limited to the CDR3, 42 bases, with the frame set at the first base. CDR1 and CDR2 are read off the germline V gene as SGHTA and FQGNSA. V loses 2 bases, J loses 11 bases, and the germline ends lie 16 bases apart. TCRbeta CDR3 regions were amplified from genomic DNA by means of the immunoSEQ Assay, a bias-controlled multiplex PCR. Processing in the source paper ran as follows. Within the assay, amplification of reference gene primers was used to estimate how many nucleated cells each sample contained. Sequence reads were collapsed and filtered to measure the absolute abundance of every unique TCRbeta CDR3 rearrangement. For each sample, productive Simpson clonality was calculated as the square root of Simpson's diversity index over productive rearrangements. Imported from immuneACCESS, the table was reduced by TCRdb to in-frame sequences with V and J called. These copies leave out some clones; in studies compared against another copy, an unresolved V gene accounts for under half, and the cause of the remainder is not known. From that table come the V and J calls and clone size; the DNA was used to work out D and trimming. The table for this sample lists roughly 300,000 clones; around 88% of them were counted only once. Jointly, the top ten make up around 1.7% of the sample.

A note on this clone: Its specific antigen is unknown. Base qualities are not recorded, but no much larger clone differs from it by a single base.

The collaborating institutions used their own protocols to collect whole blood in K2EDTA tubes. For TCRbeta analysis, collaborators shipped samples as frozen whole blood, isolated PBMCs, or DNA extracted from either of those sample types. Here the chain combines TRBV7-2 and TRBJ1-5, with no confidently assigned D gene. The sequence was collected from a woman between 45 and 60 years old with acute or convalescent COVID-19. The sample consisted of peripheral blood. The base sequence is TGTGCCAGCAGCTTAATGGCAGGATTTATAGCCCAGCATTTT. This codes for CASSLMAGFIAQHF.